The clone carrying this T cell receptor (beta chain) was detected only a few times. Its specificity is unknown. TCRdb re-analysed the 5' RACE reads in MiXCR, keeping a single row per CDR3 protein. Here the sample spans 250,000 or so distinct CDR3 sequences, approximately 7.3% being singletons. The sample originates from a study of identical twins. Study-wide points: The conclusions drew on cross-sectional statistical analysis instead of tracking the same donors. Where out-of-frame alpha sequences were twin-shared, they showed excess low generation probability. Within cord blood, abundant beta clonotypes carried fewer insertions, but memory repertoires showed no such trend.

With V trimmed by 6 bases and J by 8 bases, 11 bases remained unmatched. Looked up from germline, CDR1 is SNHLY and CDR2 is FYNNEI. This CDR3 is 14 amino acids long. Everyone who donated was a healthy Caucasian. The data also belong to a second study, concerning yellow fever vaccine responses in identical twins.

This TCR came from a woman under 30 in good health. The chain carries TRBV2 and TRBJ1-2, with 8 bases matching TRBD1. Material: CD8+ T cells sorted from blood. The CDR3 reads CASSDRDRRKGYTF. In DNA, the CDR3 is TGTGCCAGCAGCGACCGGGACAGGCGGAAGGGCTACACCTTC.